The 8 T cell receptor beta chains given below trace back to one sample, sequenced in a study of vaccination and CD4 T cells after COVID-19. The antigens these receptors bind are not known. Cultured CD4+ T cells had their DNA profiled by the Oncomine TCR Beta short-read assay. TCRdb re-derived calls from the PCR reads in MiXCR, one entry per CDR3 protein. The repertoire holds more than 13,000 distinct CDR3 sequences, with about 76% as singletons. Treatment: approximately nine-day PBMC culture with coronavirus spike peptide pools or control peptides (ViraFEST assay). Sequenced material: CD4+ T cells from blood, cultured in vitro. The receptors shown here come from a human donor who had recovered from COVID-19.

The chain combines TRBV20-1 with TRBJ1-5, with 7 bases that match TRBD1. J was trimmed by 3 bases and V by 1 base; bases with no gene match: 3. CDR1 is DFQATT and CDR2 is SNEGSKA in the germline V gene (reference sequence). The CDR3 runs to 14 residues. CDR3 sequence: CSARVDRHNQPQHF. CDR3 in DNA: TGCAGTGCTAGAGTGGACAGGCACAATCAGCCCCAGCATTTT.

Judged by abundance, this clonotype is large (0.1 to 1%). The V call is TRBV19, the J call TRBJ2-2; the D gene is possibly TRBD1 (7 bases). Looked up from germline, CDR1 is LNHDA and CDR2 is SQIVND (reference sequence). Trimming removed 6 bases at V and 4 bases at J, with 15 bases between. This CDR3 has 15 amino acids. CDR3 DNA sequence: TGTGCCAGTAGCCTCGCGGGACAGACCACCGGGGAGCTGTTTTTT. It specifies CASSLAGQTTGELFF.

The rearrangement links TRBV5-1 to TRBJ2-1, with D possibly being TRBD2 (6 bases). The CDR3 has 16 amino acids. The germline V gene encodes CDR1 SGHRS and CDR2 YFSETQ. Trimming removed 1 base at V and 0 bases at J, with 11 bases between. The CDR3 DNA follows: TGCGCCAGCAGCTTGTACGCGGGGAGCTCCTACAATGAGCAGTTCTTC. It yields the protein CASSLYAGSSYNEQFF.

V and J are TRBV12-3 or TRBV12-4 and TRBJ1-2; a possible D gene is TRBD1 (6 bases). This CDR3 comprises 12 residues. V gave up 3 bases and J gave up 8 bases, with 10 bases separating them. The CDR3 here is CASSLQGLGYTF. DNA for the CDR3: TGTGCCAGCAGTTTGCAGGGGCTGGGCTACACCTTC.

J is TRBJ2-7 and V is TRBV6-2 or TRBV6-3; 13 bases are a match to TRBD2. This CDR3 comprises 15 residues. Germline assignment: CDR1 MNHEY and CDR2 SVGEGT. Trimming removed 6 bases from V and 5 bases from J; junction bases left unmatched: 7. The DNA for the CDR3 is TGTGCCAGCAGGCAACCTGGACTAGCGGGAGACGAGCAGTACTTC. It codes for CASRQPGLAGDEQYF.

J is TRBJ2-3 and V is TRBV11-2; 9 nucleotides match TRBD2. Unmatched junction bases numbered 7, after V lost 1 base and J lost 5 bases. This CDR3 has 16 amino acids. CDR1 is SGHAT and CDR2 is FQNNGV in the germline V gene. CDR3 bases: TGTGCCAGCAGCTTAGTTAGCGGGAGCTTGCTAGATACGCAGTATTTT. As protein: CASSLVSGSLLDTQYF.

This chain uses TRBV6-1 with TRBJ1-5; no definite D call. This CDR3 is 13 amino acids long. Trimming stripped 8 bases from V and 7 bases from J, with 15 bases between. Germline V CDR1 and CDR2: MNHNS, SASEGT. The CDR3 DNA sequence: TGTGCCAGCGGAGGATTCGGAGGACAGCCCCAGCATTTT. Amino acid sequence: CASGGFGGQPQHF.

The chain is built from TRBV7-2 and TRBJ2-1, with 9 bases identical to TRBD2. Trimming at V came to 7 bases and at J to 5 bases, leaving 6 bases not matched to a gene. CDR1 and CDR2 (germline): SGHTA, FQGNSA. CDR3 length: 14 amino acids. CDR3: CASTPQREDNEQFF. CDR3 nucleotide sequence: TGTGCCAGCACCCCCCAGCGGGAGGACAATGAGCAGTTCTTC.